This entry lists 13 T cell receptor beta chains sequenced from one sample in a study of T cell responses to AZD1222 COVID-19 vaccine. Libraries were prepared by immunoSEQ multiplex PCR; TCRdb keeps only in-frame clonotypes and omits some of them. The sample lists roughly 100,000 clones, around 87% occurring once. The sequences come from peripheral blood, collected on day 0 of AZD1222 vaccination. These receptors all stem from an adult in good health.

This sequence joins TRBV5-4 and TRBJ2-1; D uncertain. The germline V and J ends were trimmed by 0 bases and 6 bases, with 10 bases remaining between them. Looked up from germline, CDR1 is SGHNT and CDR2 is YYREEE (reference sequence). There are 14 residues in the CDR3. The CDR3 DNA reads as TGTGCCAGCAGCTTGGATCCAGCCCCCAATGAGCAGTTCTTC. Translating it yields CASSLDPAPNEQFF.

V is TRBV27 and J is TRBJ1-5; D call uncertain. Germline V gene data show CDR1 as MNHEY and CDR2 as SMNVEV (reference sequence). CDR3 size: 13 residues. Trimming left V 5 bases short and J 5 bases short, with 10 bases between. CDR3 DNA sequence: TGTGCCAGCAGTACCCGGCTGTATCAGCCCCAGCATTTT. It codes for CASSTRLYQPQHF.

The rearrangement links TRBV7-9 to TRBJ2-3; possibly TRBD1 or TRBD2 for D (5 bases each). V lost 1 base to trimming and J lost 0 bases, with 14 bases between them. Germline CDR1 is SEHNR and CDR2 is FQNEAQ (reference sequence). The CDR3 loop spans 17 amino acids. The CDR3 loop is CASSLGGTTPSTDTQYF. The DNA of the CDR3 is TGTGCCAGCAGCTTAGGGGGGACCACTCCTAGCACAGATACGCAGTATTTT. The full variable domain, completed using reference TRBV7-9 and TRBJ2-3, is DTGVSQNPRHKITKRGQNVTFRCDPISEHNRLYWYRQTLGQGPEFLTYFQNEAQLEKSRLLSDRFSAERPKGSFSTLEIQRTEQGDSAMYLCASSLGGTTPSTDTQYFGPGTRLTVL.

This rearrangement joins TRBV27 to TRBJ2-6; no definite D call. The CDR3 has 14 amino acids. The germline V gene has CDR1 MNHEY and CDR2 SMNVEV (reference sequence). The germline V and J ends were trimmed by 5 bases and 1 base, with 6 bases remaining between them. CDR3 sequence reads: CASSPKSGANVLTF. The CDR3, as DNA: TGTGCCAGCAGTCCAAAATCTGGGGCCAACGTCCTGACTTTC.

The rearrangement links TRBV7-3 to TRBJ2-1, with 9 nucleotides matching TRBD2. CDR3 length: 15 amino acids. CDR1 and CDR2 (germline): SGHTA, FQGTGA. After removal of 5 bases from V and 2 bases from J, the junction contained 4 bases not matched to a gene. The CDR3 DNA reads TGTGCCAGCAGCCTTAGCGGGGGTGCCTACAATGAGCAGTTCTTC. Translating gives CASSLSGGAYNEQFF.

The chain is built from TRBV7-6 and TRBJ2-2; no clear D gene. Per germline, CDR1 SGHVS and CDR2 FNYEAQ. With 2 bases removed from V and 5 bases from J, the gap between germline ends came to 15 bases. The CDR3 has 16 amino acids. CDR3 residues: CASSLIPPGPTGELFF. The CDR3 DNA is TGTGCCAGCAGCTTAATACCCCCCGGCCCTACCGGGGAGCTGTTTTTT.

This clone occurred once. The chain uses TRBV2 and TRBJ2-7; 8 positions agree with TRBD1. This CDR3 spans 15 amino acids. Germline CDR1 is SNHLY and CDR2 is FYNNEI. J gave up 3 bases and V 2 bases, and 6 bases lay outside the gene matches. The CDR3 reads CASSESGTGVYEQYF. The CDR3, as DNA: TGTGCCAGCAGTGAATCTGGGACAGGAGTCTACGAGCAGTACTTC. Together with reference TRBV2 and TRBJ2-7, the CDR3 gives the full variable domain: EPEVTQTPSHQVTQMGQEVILRCVPISNHLYFYWYRQILGQKVEFLVSFYNNEISEKSEIFDDQFSVERPDGSNFTLKIRSTKLEDSAMYFCASSESGTGVYEQYFGPGTRLTVT.

V and J are TRBV6-5 and TRBJ2-3, with 10 bases aligning to TRBD2. Germline CDR1 MNHEY, CDR2 SVGAGI. V lost 6 bases to trimming and J lost 6 bases; unmatched junction nucleotides: 9. The CDR3 totals 15 residues. DNA for the CDR3: TGTGCCAGCAGGACCGGACTAGCGGTAGGGGATACGCAGTATTTT. Translated: CASRTGLAVGDTQYF.

The V gene is TRBV2, the J gene TRBJ1-1; perhaps TRBD1 as D (5 bases). V shed 8 bases and J shed 9 bases, with 10 bases lying between them. This CDR3 has 10 amino acids. The V gene's germline CDR1 is SNHLY and CDR2 FYNNEI. The CDR3 DNA reads TGTGCCAGCGGAAAGGGACAAGCTTTCTTT. It translates to CASGKGQAFF.

V is TRBV2 and J is TRBJ2-2; TRBD1 matches 11 bases. The CDR3 has 14 residues. Germline V gives CDR1 SNHLY, CDR2 FYNNEI. The J segment lost 7 bases and the V segment lost 8 bases, leaving 6 bases of the junction unmatched. The CDR3 sequence is CASAGTGGIGELFF. CDR3 DNA sequence: TGTGCCAGCGCCGGGACAGGGGGTATCGGGGAGCTGTTTTTT.

This chain joins TRBV9 and TRBJ2-4; D is ambiguous. Germline loops: CDR1 SGDLS, CDR2 YYNGEE. This CDR3 contains 15 residues. Trimming shortened V by 0 bases and J by 0 bases, and 7 bases separated the two germline ends. The DNA of the CDR3 is TGTGCCAGCAGCGTAGGCAGCTTAGCCAAAAACATTCAGTACTTC. Its translation is CASSVGSLAKNIQYF.

The sample holds a few counts of this clone. The chain recombines TRBV5-1 with TRBJ2-7; no reliable D call. The CDR3 extends over 16 amino acids. V lost 0 bases to trimming and J lost 5 bases, with 18 bases between them. CDR1 and CDR2 (germline): SGHRS, YFSETQ. The CDR3 nucleotides read TGCGCCAGCAGCTTGGCCGAAAGTGACGCAGCACACGAGCAGTACTTC. This gives the protein CASSLAESDAAHEQYF. Looking up the rest from reference TRBV5-1 and TRBJ2-7 gives the full variable domain: KAGVTQTPRYLIKTRGQQVTLSCSPISGHRSVSWYQQTPGQGLQFLFEYFSETQRNKGNFPGRFSGRQFSNSRSEMNVSTLELGDSALYLCASSLAESDAAHEQYFGPGTRLTVT.

V gene TRBV12-3 or TRBV12-4 combines with J gene TRBJ1-2; D is possibly TRBD1 (5 bases). This CDR3 is 13 amino acids long. Trimming left V 6 bases short and J 3 bases short, with 11 bases between. The CDR3 here is CASRPDSYYGYTF. CDR3 coding DNA: TGTGCCAGCAGACCCGACAGCTACTATGGCTACACCTTC.